The rows below give T cell receptor beta chains drawn from one sample of a study of patients and donors after allogeneic stem cell transplantation. TCRdb re-derived calls from the RT-PCR reads in MiXCR, one entry per CDR3 protein. The repertoire consists of about 200,000 distinct CDR3 sequences, with roughly 38% occurring once and the leading ten covering about 9.9%. Material: blood, either unsorted or a sorted T cell fraction (not recorded which). All receptors derive from a human donor who was either an allogeneic HSCT recipient or a stem cell or donor lymphocyte infusion donor (not recorded which). It is not recorded whose cells these are; they may come from a transplant donor. CDR3s include the opening cysteine and the closing phenylalanine or tryptophan. D genes are given only for firm matches. Rows may omit the clone size; those that give it use once, few, many or a size class.

cdr3_aa cdr3_nt clone_size v_call d_call j_call cdr3_length
CASSFGRGLSDTQYF TGCGCCAGCAGCTTCGGACGGGGGTTGAGCGATACGCAGTATTTT NA TRBV5-1 NA TRBJ2-3 15
CSARDVGSGFYGYTF TGCAGTGCTAGAGATGTAGGGTCAGGCTTCTATGGCTACACCTTC NA TRBV20-1 NA TRBJ1-2 15
CASSYSVRGWGYTF TGTGCCAGCAGTTACTCCGTCAGGGGGTGGGGCTACACCTTC NA TRBV6-6 TRBD1 TRBJ1-2 14
CSAERVGNEQFF TGCAGTGCAGAGAGGGTTGGCAATGAGCAGTTCTTC NA TRBV20-1 NA TRBJ2-1 12
CASSDNDQPQHF TGTGCCAGCAGCGACAACGATCAGCCCCAGCATTTT NA TRBV12-3/TRBV12-4 NA TRBJ1-5 12
CSAGLSLDYGYTF TGCAGTGCTGGGCTAAGCCTCGACTATGGCTACACCTTC few TRBV20-1 NA TRBJ1-2 13
CSARDLGSTGNQPQHF TGCAGTGCTAGAGATTTAGGTTCTACGGGCAATCAGCCCCAGCATTTT few TRBV20-1 NA TRBJ1-5 16
CASSFGSGLPYGYTF TGTGCCAGCAGTTTTGGTTCAGGGCTCCCCTATGGCTACACCTTC NA TRBV12-3/TRBV12-4 NA TRBJ1-2 15
CASSIRGQKKNSPLHF TGTGCCAGCAGCATTAGGGGACAGAAGAAAAATTCACCCCTCCACTTT NA TRBV27 TRBD1 TRBJ1-6 16
CASSSGGKAIYGYTF TGTGCCAGCAGTAGTGGAGGAAAAGCAATCTATGGCTACACCTTC NA TRBV28 NA TRBJ1-2 15
CASSRTDRRYGYTF TGCGCCAGCAGCCGAACAGACAGGCGCTATGGCTACACCTTC few TRBV5-1 NA TRBJ1-2 14
CASSLEFGAQHF TGTGCCAGCAGCTTGGAGTTTGGGGCCCAGCATTTT few TRBV5-5 NA TRBJ1-5 12
CASSFRTGGTEAFF TGTGCCAGCAGTTTCCGGACAGGGGGCACTGAAGCTTTCTTT once TRBV2 TRBD1 TRBJ1-1 14
CASSLGQPDNSPLHF TGTGCCAGCAGCTTGGGACAGCCGGACAATTCACCCCTCCACTTT NA TRBV7-9 TRBD1 TRBJ1-6 15
CSGGAKNIQYF TGCAGTGGAGGGGCCAAAAACATTCAGTACTTC NA TRBV20-1 NA TRBJ2-4 11
CASSHLLGSATDTQYF TGTGCCAGCAGCCATCTTTTAGGTTCCGCCACAGATACGCAGTATTTT NA TRBV14 NA TRBJ2-3 16
CATEEGSTDTQYF TGTGCCACCGAAGAGGGTAGCACAGATACGCAGTATTTT NA TRBV15 NA TRBJ2-3 13
CASSTLGQGWNEQFF TGCGCCAGCAGCACCTTAGGACAGGGATGGAATGAGCAGTTCTTC NA TRBV5-1 TRBD1 TRBJ2-1 15
CASSRGVGYSNEQFF TGTGCCAGCAGTCGGGGGGTTGGATATAGTAATGAGCAGTTCTTC NA TRBV27 TRBD2 TRBJ2-1 15
CASGFGTSEIGTDTQYF TGTGCCAGCGGCTTCGGGACTAGCGAGATTGGCACAGATACGCAGTATTTT few TRBV2 TRBD2 TRBJ2-3 17
CSARRDGLNYGYTF TGCAGTGCTAGGCGGGACGGGTTAAACTATGGCTACACCTTC NA TRBV20-1 NA TRBJ1-2 14
CASSFRQGGNSPLHF TGCGCCAGCAGCTTCCGACAGGGTGGAAATTCACCCCTCCACTTT NA TRBV4-1 TRBD1 TRBJ1-6 15
CSASRGFYQPQHF TGCAGTGCTTCACGGGGATTTTATCAGCCCCAGCATTTT NA TRBV20-1 NA TRBJ1-5 13
CSASDYLGLSSGNTIYF TGCAGTGCTAGTGATTATTTGGGACTAAGCTCTGGAAACACCATATATTTT few TRBV20-1 NA TRBJ1-3 17
CASSLSSQGESSYGYTF TGTGCCAGCAGTTTATCAAGCCAGGGGGAGTCAAGCTATGGCTACACCTTC NA TRBV27 TRBD1 TRBJ1-2 17
CASSPLGRTGGFYGYTF TGTGCCAGCAGTCCCCTAGGTAGGACAGGGGGCTTCTATGGCTACACCTTC NA TRBV12-3/TRBV12-4 TRBD1 TRBJ1-2 17
CASSLNGRANYGYTF TGTGCCAGCAGCTTAAACGGGAGGGCTAACTATGGCTACACCTTC few TRBV7-2 NA TRBJ1-2 15
CASSHRDSEAFF TGTGCCAGCAGCCACCGGGACAGTGAAGCTTTCTTT few TRBV27 TRBD1 TRBJ1-1 12
CASSQDMDTGELFF TGCGCCAGCAGCCAAGATATGGACACCGGGGAGCTGTTTTTT once TRBV4-3 NA TRBJ2-2 14
CASSGSEHSELFF TGTGCCAGCAGCGGATCCGAACATTCGGAGCTGTTTTTT NA TRBV27 NA TRBJ2-2 13
CAISEGVNQPQHF TGTGCCATCAGTGAAGGGGTAAATCAGCCCCAGCATTTT once TRBV10-3 NA TRBJ1-5 13
CASTHRGSTNTEAFF TGTGCCAGCACCCACCGGGGCTCAACCAACACTGAAGCTTTCTTT few TRBV18 NA TRBJ1-1 15
CASSVRSNSPLHF TGCGCCAGCAGTGTTAGGAGTAATTCACCCCTCCACTTT NA TRBV10-2 NA TRBJ1-6 13
CASSPRWVTEAFF TGTGCCAGCAGCCCCCGGTGGGTCACTGAAGCTTTCTTT once TRBV3-1 NA TRBJ1-1 13
CASSNGQGPNQPQHF TGTGCCAGCAGTAATGGACAGGGCCCAAATCAGCCCCAGCATTTT NA TRBV27 TRBD1 TRBJ1-5 15
CASSGIRTEAFF TGTGCCAGCAGCGGGATTAGGACTGAAGCTTTCTTT NA TRBV9 NA TRBJ1-1 12
CASSLDRAGNEKLFF TGCGCCAGCAGCTTGGATAGGGCGGGTAATGAAAAACTGTTTTTT NA TRBV5-1 NA TRBJ1-4 15
CSVEVPGRTEAFF TGCAGCGTTGAGGTTCCGGGTCGCACTGAAGCTTTCTTT NA TRBV29-1 NA TRBJ1-1 13
CASSLGNSPLHF TGTGCCAGCAGTTTAGGAAATTCACCCCTCCACTTT many TRBV12-3/TRBV12-4 NA TRBJ1-6 12
CASSAGTGLGNEQFF TGTGCCAGCAGCGCCGGGACAGGACTGGGGAATGAGCAGTTCTTC NA TRBV5-5 TRBD1 TRBJ2-1 15
CASSPTGNNQPQHF TGTGCCAGCAGTCCGACAGGGAACAATCAGCCCCAGCATTTT few TRBV6-1 TRBD1 TRBJ1-5 14
CASTLRGSWETQYF TGTGCCAGCACCCTAAGGGGGTCATGGGAGACCCAGTACTTC NA TRBV12-3/TRBV12-4 NA TRBJ2-5 14
CASSQVTGRRVTEAFF TGCGCCAGCAGCCAAGTCACGGGCCGCAGGGTCACTGAAGCTTTCTTT NA TRBV4-1 NA TRBJ1-1 16
CASRRTGGGNQPQHF TGTGCCAGCAGACGGACAGGGGGCGGCAATCAGCCCCAGCATTTT NA TRBV28 TRBD1 TRBJ1-5 15
CASSPRTGSNYGYTF TGTGCCAGCAGTCCCCGGACAGGGAGTAACTATGGCTACACCTTC NA TRBV25-1 TRBD1 TRBJ1-2 15
CAWVPGQGRSPLHF TGTGCCTGGGTACCGGGACAGGGTCGGTCACCCCTCCACTTT NA TRBV30 TRBD1 TRBJ1-6 14
CASRRTGVDEQYF TGTGCCAGCAGGCGGACAGGGGTGGACGAGCAGTACTTC few TRBV6-5 TRBD1 TRBJ2-7 13
CASCIAGGSFNEQFF TGTGCCAGCTGTATAGCGGGGGGCTCCTTCAATGAGCAGTTCTTC NA TRBV27 TRBD2 TRBJ2-1 15
CASSRGFYSNQPQHF TGTGCCAGCAGCCGTGGTTTTTATAGCAATCAGCCCCAGCATTTT few TRBV5-8 NA TRBJ1-5 15